Listed below are T cell receptor beta chains from one sample, sequenced in a study of cytomegalovirus exposure and HLA in healthy donors. Libraries were prepared by immunoSEQ multiplex PCR; TCRdb keeps only in-frame clonotypes and omits some of them. The sample contains roughly 130,000 clones, around 83% of which appear only once. Sequenced sample: PBMCs. Every receptor here comes from a middle-aged man in good health and CMV-seronegative. The conserved cysteine and the conserved F or W are not part of the CDR3 here. The order of the fields is J gene, D gene, V gene, CDR3 protein. D genes are given only for firm matches.

>TRBJ1-1|NA|TRBV30
AWSFGYTEAF
>TRBJ2-7|NA|TRBV18
ASSPPGGYEQY
>TRBJ1-1|NA|TRBV27
ASSSRWSVGAARPIYTEAF
>TRBJ2-2|TRBD1|TRBV9
ASSATGGGTGELF
>TRBJ2-1|NA|TRBV4-1
ASSQGSIYNEQF
>TRBJ2-2|TRBD1|TRBV7-2
ASSQRQGPTGELF
>TRBJ2-1|TRBD1|TRBV5-5
ASSLVSDRANEQF
>TRBJ1-1|NA|TRBV6-5
ASSYSSRAVNTEAF
>TRBJ1-1|NA|TRBV2
ASSESPRQNTEAF
>TRBJ1-3|NA|TRBV4-1
ASSQERAAGNTIY
>TRBJ2-5|NA|TRBV7-7
ASSLAVGGLGETQY
>TRBJ1-1|TRBD1|TRBV6-5
ASSYSAGGSAF
>TRBJ1-1|NA|TRBV9
ASSVNRNTNLNTEAF
>TRBJ2-1|NA|TRBV11-3
ASSFGKAYNEQF
>TRBJ1-6|TRBD1|TRBV6-6
ASSYQGQSGSPLH
>TRBJ1-1|NA|TRBV30
AWKREDTEAF
>TRBJ2-1|TRBD1|TRBV19
ASRSGGNYNEQF
>TRBJ1-2|TRBD1|TRBV6-4
ASSATGTGANYGYT
>TRBJ2-7|NA|TRBV21-1
ASSKDGGRVYEQY
>TRBJ2-7|NA|TRBV7-9
ASSSSLSYEQY
>TRBJ2-5|TRBD1|TRBV18
ASSPILGRGRRETQY
>TRBJ1-2|NA|TRBV7-9
ASSLTQTNDGYT
>TRBJ2-7|NA|TRBV6-5
ASSYSTGYEQY
>TRBJ2-7|TRBD2|TRBV5-1
ASSLGGGEQY
>TRBJ1-2|NA|TRBV6-5
ASSYSGGPNYGYT
>TRBJ1-2|NA|TRBV18
ASSPAGPGGYT
>TRBJ1-5|TRBD1|TRBV2
ASSRRDSGFNQPQH
>TRBJ1-1|NA|TRBV10-3
AISSPGVNTEAF
>TRBJ1-2|NA|TRBV7-2
ASSLDRRRNGYT
>TRBJ2-1|NA|TRBV11-2
ASSLERSNEQF
>TRBJ2-1|NA|TRBV5-1
ASSLGQLIYNEQF
>NA|NA|TRBV7-9
ASSLLRRGSYEQY
>TRBJ2-7|NA|TRBV13
ASSFYKTYEQY
>TRBJ1-5|NA|TRBV10-2
ASKGDTNQPQH
>TRBJ1-2|TRBD1|TRBV10-3
AIRIQGAYGYT
>TRBJ1-1|NA|TRBV6-5
ASSYGPGDTEAF
>TRBJ2-7|NA|TRBV14
ASSQDDRTYVTYEQY
>TRBJ2-6|NA|TRBV6-5
ASSTTGANVLT
>TRBJ2-3|NA|TRBV16
ASSQEDFWGTDTQY
>TRBJ2-3|TRBD2|TRBV18
ASSPTSGRTDTQY
>TRBJ1-6|NA|TRBV30
AWRERQRVNSPLH
>TRBJ2-7|TRBD1|TRBV19
ASSIAGGYEQY
>TRBJ2-5|NA|TRBV9
ASSVGPSGPQETQY
>TRBJ1-1|NA|TRBV4-1
ASSPREKGGTEAF
>TRBJ1-5|NA|TRBV2
ASTLERNQPQH
>TRBJ1-2|TRBD1|TRBV6-5
ASSLDRDYGYT
>TRBJ1-1|NA|TRBV6-5
ASRPGGETEAF
>TRBJ2-2|NA|TRBV5-6
ASSFWTGHASDGELF
>TRBJ2-7|NA|TRBV13
ASSFGGNLTYEQY
>TRBJ2-7|NA|TRBV4-3
ASSQDAGDGYEQY
>TRBJ1-6|TRBD1|TRBV30
AWKYGTVSSYNSPLH
>TRBJ1-1|NA|TRBV5-1
ASSLRGAANTEAF
>TRBJ1-2|NA|TRBV6-5
ASSYRDFGEYGYT
>TRBJ1-5|TRBD1|TRBV11-3
ASSPRDRKSNQPQH
>TRBJ1-6|NA|TRBV30
AWSVRGGGYNSPLH